Below are 10 T cell receptor beta chains sequenced from a single sample in a study of T-cell memory formation after mild COVID-19. TCRdb ran MiXCR on the 5' RACE reads and lists one entry per CDR3 protein. The table shows 200,000 to 250,000 distinct CDR3 sequences, with roughly 10% occurring only once. Sequencing used PBMCs or a T cell subset sorted from them (not recorded which). These receptors all come from a man younger than 30 who had mild COVID-19 (a few samples of this study predate the infection). Cell type and time point are not known.

This clonotype was seen at least ten times. V usage is TRBV20-1 and J usage is TRBJ2-3; D ambiguous. Germline V gives CDR1 DFQATT, CDR2 SNEGSKA (reference sequence). CDR3 length: 13 amino acids. The V gene lost 4 bases and the J gene lost 2 bases, with 10 bases spanning the gap. Here the CDR3 reads CSATPLDTDTQYF. CDR3 DNA sequence: TGCAGTGCTACCCCTTTGGACACAGATACGCAGTATTTT.

In this sample, this clonotype turned up many times. V is TRBV19 and J is TRBJ2-7, with D perhaps being TRBD1 or TRBD2 (5 bases each). Germline V gene lookup returns CDR1 LNHDA and CDR2 SQIVND (reference sequence). The V and J ends lost 0 bases and 12 bases respectively, with 15 bases between them. This CDR3 has 13 amino acids. This CDR3 reads CASSIDRRTDRYF. The CDR3 nucleotides read TGTGCCAGTAGTATAGATCGACGGACTGACAGGTACTTC. The full variable domain, its missing parts supplied by reference TRBV19 and TRBJ2-7, is DGGITQSPKYLFRKEGQNVTLSCEQNLNHDAMYWYRQDPGQGLRLIYYSQIVNDFQKGDIAEGYSVSREKKESFPLTVTSAQKNPTAFYLCASSIDRRTDRYFGPGTRLTVT.

This clonotype was detected ten times or more. The chain carries TRBV7-9 and TRBJ1-1; no firm D call. This CDR3 is built from 15 residues. Germline values: CDR1 SEHNR, CDR2 FQNEAQ (reference sequence). Trimming left V 1 base short and J 0 bases short, with 9 bases between. The CDR3 nucleotides read TGTGCCAGCAGCTTAGTAGTCGGCATGAACACTGAAGCTTTCTTT. Its translation: CASSLVVGMNTEAFF.

The chain couples TRBV12-3 or TRBV12-4 to TRBJ1-2, with D unclear. The CDR3 consists of 14 residues. V was shortened by 0 bases and J by 7 bases, with 12 bases between the two germline ends. The CDR3 here is CASSLARGKGGYTF. The CDR3 DNA sequence: TGTGCCAGCAGTTTAGCCCGGGGAAAGGGTGGCTACACCTTC.

The chain employs TRBV6-5 and TRBJ1-1; weak D call: TRBD1 (5 bases). Germline V gene lookup returns CDR1 MNHEY and CDR2 SVGAGI. The germline V and J ends were trimmed by 8 bases and 1 base, with 14 bases remaining between them. The CDR3 has 14 residues. The CDR3 loop is CASGLGRRNTEAFF. The CDR3 nucleotides are TGTGCCAGCGGCCTGGGACGGAGGAACACTGAAGCTTTCTTT.

Ten or more counts support this clonotype. V usage is TRBV9 and J usage is TRBJ2-7; D is ambiguous. V lost 0 bases and J lost 3, with 7 bases in between. CDR1 and CDR2 from the germline V gene are SGDLS and YYNGEE. The CDR3 is made up of 13 amino acids. CDR3 bases: TGTGCCAGCAGCGTAGCGGTGAACTACGAGCAGTACTTC. Its protein product is CASSVAVNYEQYF. Drawing the rest from reference TRBV9 and TRBJ2-7, the complete variable domain is DSGVTQTPKHLITATGQRVTLRCSPRSGDLSVYWYQQSLDQGLQFLIQYYNGEERAKGNILERFSAQQFPDLHSELNLSSLELGDSALYFCASSVAVNYEQYFGPGTRLTVT.

This clonotype came up many times. The V call is TRBV5-1, the J call TRBJ2-2, with no clear D. V lost 4 bases and J 4 bases, leaving 17 bases between the germline ends. The CDR3 is 16 residues long. CDR1 and CDR2 (germline): SGHRS, YFSETQ. In DNA, the CDR3 is TGCGCCAGCAGCGTCAGAGGCTCCGTCGCCACCGGGGAGCTGTTTTTT. This codes for CASSVRGSVATGELFF.

This clonotype came up a few times. V is TRBV7-2 and J is TRBJ2-1; the D is unclear. Germline V gene data show CDR1 as SGHTA and CDR2 as FQGNSA. CDR3 length: 12 amino acids. V was cut by 5 bases and J by 9 bases, with 11 bases left in between. CDR3 protein: CASSPQGIEQFF. The CDR3 region has the DNA TGTGCCAGCAGCCCCCAAGGTATTGAGCAGTTCTTC.

This clonotype was seen many times. V usage is TRBV24-1 and J usage is TRBJ2-1; D gene uncertain. Germline V gene sequence: CDR1 KGHDR, CDR2 SFDVKD. The CDR3 length is 12 residues. V was pared by 4 bases and J by 9 bases, with 9 bases between. The CDR3 DNA reads TGTGCCACCAGTGACGGTTGGAGTGAGCAGTTCTTC. It translates to CATSDGWSEQFF.

This clonotype was observed a handful of times. CDR3 DNA: TGCGCCAGCAGCCAAGAACGGCAGGCCACCTTGAACACCGGGGAGCTGTTTTTT. This translates into CASSQERQATLNTGELFF. The chain is built from TRBV4-3 and TRBJ2-2; D is uncertain. The V end was cut by 0 bases, the J end by 1 base, with 15 bases between. The length of the CDR3 is 18 residues. Germline assignment: CDR1 LGHNA and CDR2 YSLEER.